The subject of this entry is one TCR beta chain. What it binds is not known. CDR1 SGHNT and CDR2 YENEEA come from the germline V gene. The V and J ends lost 4 bases and 0 bases, in that order; junction bases with no gene match: 3. There are 17 residues in the CDR3. Both 60 Vbeta primers and 13 Jbeta primers went into the PCR. The method was immunoSEQ multiplex PCR; TCRdb's version includes in-frame clones alone and lacks a portion of them. The table lists fewer than 60,000 clones. This sample is part of a study of cytomegalovirus exposure and HLA in healthy donors. As for the study in general: Membership in the Caucasian-associated ancestry cluster was found for about four fifths of nearly 400 genotyped donors. Study-wide results and limits: A later look showed TCR association rates differing by HLA locus, highest for DRB1 and lowest for HLA-C.

The TCR comes from a woman aged 25 to 45 in good health and CMV-seropositive. Sequenced input: PBMCs. This rearrangement joins TRBV11-3 to TRBJ2-1; the match to TRBD2 covers 13 bases. The CDR3 spells CASSSTSGRGSYNEQFF. The CDR3 DNA sequence: TGTGCCAGCAGCTCTACTAGCGGGAGGGGCTCCTACAATGAGCAGTTCTTC.